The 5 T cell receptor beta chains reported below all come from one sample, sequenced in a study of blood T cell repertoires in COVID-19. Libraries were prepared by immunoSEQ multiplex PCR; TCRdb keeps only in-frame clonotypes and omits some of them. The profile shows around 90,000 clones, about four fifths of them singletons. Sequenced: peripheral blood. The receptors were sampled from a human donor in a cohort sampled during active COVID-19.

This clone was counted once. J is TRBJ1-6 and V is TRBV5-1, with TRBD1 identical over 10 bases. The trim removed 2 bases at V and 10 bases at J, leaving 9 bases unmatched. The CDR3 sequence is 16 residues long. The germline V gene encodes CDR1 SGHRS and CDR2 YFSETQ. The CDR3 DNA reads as TGCGCCAGCAGCTTCGACAGGGGGCGGGTGAACTCACCCCTCCACTTT. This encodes CASSFDRGRVNSPLHF.

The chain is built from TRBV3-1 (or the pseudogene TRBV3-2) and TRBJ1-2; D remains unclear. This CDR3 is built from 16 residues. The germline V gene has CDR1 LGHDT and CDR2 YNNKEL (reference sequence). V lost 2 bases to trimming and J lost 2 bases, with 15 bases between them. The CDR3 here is CASSQTSSGLNYGYTF. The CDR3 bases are TGTGCCAGCAGCCAAACTTCGTCAGGATTGAACTATGGCTACACCTTC.

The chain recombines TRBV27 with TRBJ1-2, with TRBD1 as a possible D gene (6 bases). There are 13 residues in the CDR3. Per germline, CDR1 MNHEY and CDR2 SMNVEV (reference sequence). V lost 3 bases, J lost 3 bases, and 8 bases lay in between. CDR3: CASSFTGHYGYTF. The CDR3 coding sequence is TGTGCCAGCAGTTTTACAGGGCACTATGGCTACACCTTC.

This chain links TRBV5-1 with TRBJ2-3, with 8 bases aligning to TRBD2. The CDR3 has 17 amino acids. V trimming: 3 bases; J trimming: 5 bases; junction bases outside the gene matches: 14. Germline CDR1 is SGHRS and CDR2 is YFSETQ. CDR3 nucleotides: TGCGCCAGCAGCTCGGATAGGAGCGGGGGAGCGGGAGATACGCAGTATTTT. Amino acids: CASSSDRSGGAGDTQYF.

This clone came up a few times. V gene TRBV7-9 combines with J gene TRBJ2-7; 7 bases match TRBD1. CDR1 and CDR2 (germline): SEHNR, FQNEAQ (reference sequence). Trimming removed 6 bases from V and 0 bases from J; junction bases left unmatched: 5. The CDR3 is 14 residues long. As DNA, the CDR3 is TGTGCCAGCAGTTGGGACAGTGGCTCCTACGAGCAGTACTTC. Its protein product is CASSWDSGSYEQYF.